The entry that follows covers one T cell receptor (beta chain) sequence. The data were produced by immunoSEQ multiplex PCR, yet TCRdb's version contains in-frame clones alone and is incomplete. Here the sample spans more than 75,000 clones, roughly 80% being singletons. This sample was taken from a study of blood T cell repertoires in COVID-19. What was sequenced was peripheral blood. This sequence originates from a woman of 80 years or more with active or convalescent COVID-19.

The CDR3 sequence is CASSIVPAYNEQFF. CDR3 in DNA: TGTGCCAGTAGTATAGTCCCAGCCTACAATGAGCAGTTCTTC. The rearrangement links TRBV19 to TRBJ2-1; D call uncertain. The CDR3 is 14 residues long. Deletions cut 1 base from V and 2 bases from J, with 6 bases between. Germline V lookup: CDR1 LNHDA, CDR2 SQIVND (reference sequence). The variable domain in full, with the rest retrieved from reference TRBV19 and TRBJ2-1, is DGGITQSPKYLFRKEGQNVTLSCEQNLNHDAMYWYRQDPGQGLRLIYYSQIVNDFQKGDIAEGYSVSREKKESFPLTVTSAQKNPTAFYLCASSIVPAYNEQFFGPGTRLTVL.